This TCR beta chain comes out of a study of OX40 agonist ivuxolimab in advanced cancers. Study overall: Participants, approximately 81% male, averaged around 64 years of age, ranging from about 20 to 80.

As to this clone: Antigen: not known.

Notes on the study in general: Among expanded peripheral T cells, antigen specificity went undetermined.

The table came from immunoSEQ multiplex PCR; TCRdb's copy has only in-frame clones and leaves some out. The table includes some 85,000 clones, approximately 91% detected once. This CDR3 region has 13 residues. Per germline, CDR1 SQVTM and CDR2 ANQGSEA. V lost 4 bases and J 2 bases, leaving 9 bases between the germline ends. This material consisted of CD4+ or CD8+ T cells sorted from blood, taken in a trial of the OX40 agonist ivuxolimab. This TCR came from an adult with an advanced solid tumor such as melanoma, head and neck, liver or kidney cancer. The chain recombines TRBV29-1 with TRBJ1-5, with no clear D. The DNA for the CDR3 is TGCAGCGTTGGAGAGGGCGGCAATCAGCCCCAGCATTTT. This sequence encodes CSVGEGGNQPQHF. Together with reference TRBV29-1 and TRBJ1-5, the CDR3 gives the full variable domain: SAVISQKPSRDICQRGTSLTIQCQVDSQVTMMFWYRQQPGQSLTLIATANQGSEATYESGFVIDKFPISRPNLTFSTLTVSNMSPEDSSIYLCSVGEGGNQPQHFGDGTRLSIL.